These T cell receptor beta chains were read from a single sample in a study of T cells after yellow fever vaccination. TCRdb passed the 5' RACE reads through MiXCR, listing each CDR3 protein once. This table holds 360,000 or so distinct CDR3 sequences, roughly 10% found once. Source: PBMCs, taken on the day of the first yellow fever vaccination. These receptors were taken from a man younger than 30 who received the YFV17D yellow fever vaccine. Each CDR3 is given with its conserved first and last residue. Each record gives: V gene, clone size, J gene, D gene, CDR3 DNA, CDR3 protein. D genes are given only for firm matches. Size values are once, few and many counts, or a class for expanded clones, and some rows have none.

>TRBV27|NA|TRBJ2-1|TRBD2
TGTGCCAGCAGGGGACTAGCGGGGGTGGCGGGTCTCGAGCAGTTCTTC
CASRGLAGVAGLEQFF
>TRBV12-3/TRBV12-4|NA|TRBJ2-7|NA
TGTGCCAGCAGCTACAGGGTAGGAGACGAGCAGTACTTC
CASSYRVGDEQYF
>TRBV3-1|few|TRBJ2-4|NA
TGTGCCAGCAGCCAAGCCCCCCCGGGACCAGAGTACTTC
CASSQAPPGPEYF
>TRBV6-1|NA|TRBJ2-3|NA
TGTGCCAGCAGGCTTGGGGTGAATACGCAGTATTTT
CASRLGVNTQYF
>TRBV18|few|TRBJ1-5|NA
TGTGCCAGCTCACCCTATAAAGATCAGCCCCAGCATTTT
CASSPYKDQPQHF
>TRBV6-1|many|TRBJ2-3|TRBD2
TGTGCCAGCAGCCTATTTTCTAGCGGGGGACCGTCTAGCACAGATACGCAGTATTTT
CASSLFSSGGPSSTDTQYF
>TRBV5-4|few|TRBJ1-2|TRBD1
TGTGCCAGCAGCTATACAGGGGAGTATGGCTACACCTTC
CASSYTGEYGYTF
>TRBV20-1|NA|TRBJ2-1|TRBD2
TGCAGTGCTAGAGATCCTAGCGGGGGCCATAATGAGCAGTTCTTC
CSARDPSGGHNEQFF
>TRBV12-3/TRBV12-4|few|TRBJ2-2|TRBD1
TGTGCCAGCAGTTTCGGGGACAGCTTCGGGGAGCTGTTTTTT
CASSFGDSFGELFF
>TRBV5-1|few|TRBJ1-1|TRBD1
TGCGCCAGCAGCTTACAGGGGTTGAGCACTGAAGCTTTCTTT
CASSLQGLSTEAFF
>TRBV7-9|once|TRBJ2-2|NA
TGTGCCAGCAGCTTAGGAGGGGGGCCCACCGGGGAGCTGTTTTTT
CASSLGGGPTGELFF
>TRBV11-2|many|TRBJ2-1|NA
TGTGCCAGCAGCTTTACTAGCTCTCGCTACAATGAGCAGTTCTTC
CASSFTSSRYNEQFF
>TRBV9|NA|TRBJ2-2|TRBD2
TGTGCCAGCAGCTCCCCTAGCGGGGGAATCACCGGGGAGCTGTTTTTT
CASSSPSGGITGELFF
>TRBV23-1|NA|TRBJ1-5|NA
TGCGCCACCTCTCCTAGGCGCAATCAGCCCCAGCATTTT
CATSPRRNQPQHF
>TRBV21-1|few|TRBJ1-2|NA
TGTGCCAGCCCGCGCTCGCCAGGGGCCGCCTATGGCTACACCTTC
CASPRSPGAAYGYTF
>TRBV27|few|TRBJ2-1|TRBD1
TGTGCCAGCAGTAGACAGGGGACGGGGCAGTTCTTC
CASSRQGTGQFF
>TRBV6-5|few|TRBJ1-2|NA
TGTGCCAGCAGTTACAAGGGTAACCTCTATGGCTACACCTTC
CASSYKGNLYGYTF
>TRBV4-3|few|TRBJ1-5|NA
TGCGCCAGCAGCCAAGATCTAAGTCAGCCCCAGCATTTT
CASSQDLSQPQHF
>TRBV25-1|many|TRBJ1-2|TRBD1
TGTGCCAGCAGTGCGCAAAGGACAGGCCGGAACTATGGCTACACCTTC
CASSAQRTGRNYGYTF
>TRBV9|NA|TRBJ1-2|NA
TGTGCCAGCAGCGTAGCAGGGTATGGCTACACCTTC
CASSVAGYGYTF
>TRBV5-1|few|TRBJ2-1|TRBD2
TGCGCCAGCGCCTCGGTGGCGGGGGATAATGAGCAGTTCTTC
CASASVAGDNEQFF
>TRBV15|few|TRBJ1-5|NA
TGTGCCACCAGCAGAGATTGGGACAATTATCAGCCCCAGCATTTT
CATSRDWDNYQPQHF
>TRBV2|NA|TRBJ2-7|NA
TGTGCCAGCAGTGAAGTAGACGAGCAGTACTTC
CASSEVDEQYF
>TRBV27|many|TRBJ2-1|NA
TGTGCCACCTGGGGGCTCCCCAACAATGAGCAGTTCTTC
CATWGLPNNEQFF